This TCR beta chain was sequenced for a study of T cells in Graves' hyperthyroidism and ophthalmopathy. There were TCR beta CDR3 regions amplified from RNA transcripts. The TCR CDR3 first-round RT-PCR relied on the HTBI primer set. Each CDR3 protein is one row after TCRdb ran MiXCR on the multiplex PCR reads. This sample carries nearly 750,000 distinct CDR3 sequences, 30% to 40% of them seen once, and the ten largest clones take around 30%. Germline V gene sequence: CDR1 KGHDR, CDR2 SFDVKD. V was clipped by 2 bases and J by 5 bases, with 11 bases between them. This CDR3 spans 15 amino acids. The chain couples TRBV24-1 to TRBJ2-2; the D gene could be TRBD1 or TRBD2 (5 bases each). This sequence was found in a woman in her 40s with Graves' hyperthyroidism. Sequencing was performed on blood. CDR3 protein: CATSDSQGTTGELFF. CDR3 coding DNA: TGTGCCACCAGTGATTCGCAAGGGACGACCGGGGAGCTGTTTTTT.